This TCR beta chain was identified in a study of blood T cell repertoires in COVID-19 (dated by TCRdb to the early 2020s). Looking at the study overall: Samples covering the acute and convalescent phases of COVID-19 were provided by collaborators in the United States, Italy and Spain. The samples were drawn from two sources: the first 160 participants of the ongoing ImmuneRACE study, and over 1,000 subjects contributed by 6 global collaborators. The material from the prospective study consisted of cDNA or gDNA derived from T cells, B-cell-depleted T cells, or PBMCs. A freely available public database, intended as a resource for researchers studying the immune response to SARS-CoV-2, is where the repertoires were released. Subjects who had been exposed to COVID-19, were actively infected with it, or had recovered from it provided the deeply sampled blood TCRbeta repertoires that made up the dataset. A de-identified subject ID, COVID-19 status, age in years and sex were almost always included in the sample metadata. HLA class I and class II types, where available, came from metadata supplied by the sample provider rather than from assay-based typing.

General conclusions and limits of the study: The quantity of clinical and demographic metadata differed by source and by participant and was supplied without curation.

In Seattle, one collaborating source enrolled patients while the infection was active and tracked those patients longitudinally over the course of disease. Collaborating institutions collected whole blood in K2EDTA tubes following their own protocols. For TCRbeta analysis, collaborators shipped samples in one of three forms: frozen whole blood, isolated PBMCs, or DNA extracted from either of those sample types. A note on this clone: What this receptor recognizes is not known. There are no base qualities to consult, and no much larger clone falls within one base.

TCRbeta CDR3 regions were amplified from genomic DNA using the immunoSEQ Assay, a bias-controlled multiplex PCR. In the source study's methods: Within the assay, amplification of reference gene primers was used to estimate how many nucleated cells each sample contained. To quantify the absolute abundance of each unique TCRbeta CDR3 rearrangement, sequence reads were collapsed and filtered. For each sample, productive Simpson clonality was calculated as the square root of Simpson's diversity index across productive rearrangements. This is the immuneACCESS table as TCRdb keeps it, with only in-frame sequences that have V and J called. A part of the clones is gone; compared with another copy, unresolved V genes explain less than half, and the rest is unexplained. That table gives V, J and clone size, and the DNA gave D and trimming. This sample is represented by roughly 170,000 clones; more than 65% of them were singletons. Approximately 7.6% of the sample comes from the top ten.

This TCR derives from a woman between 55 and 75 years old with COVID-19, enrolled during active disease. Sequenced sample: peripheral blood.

The nucleotide sequence is TGCAGCGTCCGGGGTGGCTCCTACGAGCAGTACTTC. Its translation reads: CSVRGGSYEQYF. The chain is made from TRBV29-1 and TRBJ2-7; tentative D gene TRBD2, with 5 bases matching. From the cysteine through the phenylalanine, the CDR3 covers 12 amino acids. Kept here is only the CDR3 DNA, which spans 36 bases and is read in frame from base 1. The germline V gene gives CDR1 as SQVTM and CDR2 as ANQGSEA. V loses 6 bases, J loses 0 bases, and the germline ends lie 9 bases apart.